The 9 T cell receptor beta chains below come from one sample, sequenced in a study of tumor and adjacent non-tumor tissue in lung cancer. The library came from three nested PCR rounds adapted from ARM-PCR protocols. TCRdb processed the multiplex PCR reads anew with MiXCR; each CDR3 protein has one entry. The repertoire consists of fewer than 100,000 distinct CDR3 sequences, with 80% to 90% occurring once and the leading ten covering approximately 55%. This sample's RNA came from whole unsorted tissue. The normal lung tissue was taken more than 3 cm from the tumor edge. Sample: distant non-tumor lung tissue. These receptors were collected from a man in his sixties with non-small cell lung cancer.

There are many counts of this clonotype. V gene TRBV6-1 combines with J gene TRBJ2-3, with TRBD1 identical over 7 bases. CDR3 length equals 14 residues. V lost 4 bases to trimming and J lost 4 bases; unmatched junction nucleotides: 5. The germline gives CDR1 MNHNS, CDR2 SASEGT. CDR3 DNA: TGTGCCAGCAGTGTTGGACAGGTCCCAGATACGCAGTATTTT. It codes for CASSVGQVPDTQYF.

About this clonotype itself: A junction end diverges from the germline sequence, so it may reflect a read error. The CDR3 DNA sequence: TGCGCCAGCAGCCAACTCGGACAGCTTGAGAACACTGAAGCTCTCTTT. It codes for CASSQLGQLENTEALF. The V and J genes are TRBV4-2 and TRBJ1-1; TRBD1 might be the D (6 bases). CDR1 and CDR2 (germline): LGHNA, YNFKEQ. This CDR3 is 16 amino acids long.

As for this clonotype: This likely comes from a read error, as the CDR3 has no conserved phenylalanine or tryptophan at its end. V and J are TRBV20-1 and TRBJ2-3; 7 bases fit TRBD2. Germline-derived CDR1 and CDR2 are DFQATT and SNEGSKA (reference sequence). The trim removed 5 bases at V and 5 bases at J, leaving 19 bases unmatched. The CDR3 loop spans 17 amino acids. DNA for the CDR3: TGCAGTGCTCCCACGGCGGGGGTCATGCATCGCAGAGATACGCAGTATCTT. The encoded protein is CSAPTAGVMHRRDTQYL.

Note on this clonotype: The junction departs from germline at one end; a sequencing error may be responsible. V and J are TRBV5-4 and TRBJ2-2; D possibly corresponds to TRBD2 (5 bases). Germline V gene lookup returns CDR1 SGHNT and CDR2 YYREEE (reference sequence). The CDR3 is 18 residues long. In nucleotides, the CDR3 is TGTGCCAGCAGCTTGGGTGGTCAGCGGCAAACGAACACCGGGGAGCTATTTTTT. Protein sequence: CASSLGGQRQTNTGELFF.

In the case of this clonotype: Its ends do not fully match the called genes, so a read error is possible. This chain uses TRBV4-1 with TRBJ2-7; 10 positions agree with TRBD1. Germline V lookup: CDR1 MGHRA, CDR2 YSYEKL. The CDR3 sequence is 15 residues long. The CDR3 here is CVSSQSGTGAYEQYF. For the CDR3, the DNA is TGCGTCAGCAGCCAATCCGGGACAGGGGCCTACGAGCAATACTTC.

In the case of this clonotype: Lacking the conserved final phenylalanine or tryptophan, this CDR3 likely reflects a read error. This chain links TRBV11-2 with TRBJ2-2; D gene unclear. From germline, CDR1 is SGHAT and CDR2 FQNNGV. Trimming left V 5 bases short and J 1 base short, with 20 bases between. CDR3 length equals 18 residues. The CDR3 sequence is CASSIWGWVDGNTGELFY. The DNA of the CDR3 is TGTGCCAGCAGCATATGGGGTTGGGTGGATGGGAACACCGGGGAGCTGTTTTAT.

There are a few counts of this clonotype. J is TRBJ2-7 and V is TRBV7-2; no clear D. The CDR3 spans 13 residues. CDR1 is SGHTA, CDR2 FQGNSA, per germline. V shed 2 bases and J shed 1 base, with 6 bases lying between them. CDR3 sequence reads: CASSLWRSYEQYF. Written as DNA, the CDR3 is TGTGCCAGCAGCTTATGGAGATCCTACGAGCAGTACTTC.

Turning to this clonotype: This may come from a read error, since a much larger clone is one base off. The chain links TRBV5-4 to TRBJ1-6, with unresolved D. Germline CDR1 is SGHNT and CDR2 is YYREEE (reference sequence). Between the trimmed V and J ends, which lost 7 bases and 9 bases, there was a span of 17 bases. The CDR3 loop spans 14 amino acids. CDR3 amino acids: CASSPTGDGSPLHF. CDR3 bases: TGTGCCAGCTCTCCCACGGGAGATGGTTCACCCCTCCACTTT. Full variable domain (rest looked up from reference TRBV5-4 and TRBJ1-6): ETGVTQSPTHLIKTRGQQVTLRCSSQSGHNTVSWYQQALGQGPQFIFQYYREEENGRGNFPPRFSGLQFPNYSSELNVNALELDDSALYLCASSPTGDGSPLHFGNGTRLTVT.

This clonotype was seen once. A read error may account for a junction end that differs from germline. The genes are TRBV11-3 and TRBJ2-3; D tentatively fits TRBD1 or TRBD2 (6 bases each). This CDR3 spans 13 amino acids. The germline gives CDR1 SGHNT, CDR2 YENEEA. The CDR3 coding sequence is TGTGCCACCAGCTATCAGGGGACTGATACGCAGTATTTT. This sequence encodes CATSYQGTDTQYF. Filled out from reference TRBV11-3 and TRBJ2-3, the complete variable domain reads EAGVVQSPRYKIIEKKQPVAFWCNPISGHNTLYWYLQNLGQGPELLIRYENEEAVDDSQLPKDRFSAERLKGVDSTLKIQPAELGDSAVYLCATSYQGTDTQYFGPGTRLTVL.